The 2 T cell receptor beta chains below all came from one sample that was sequenced in a study of OX40 agonist ivuxolimab in advanced cancers. Libraries were prepared by immunoSEQ multiplex PCR; TCRdb keeps only in-frame clonotypes and omits some of them. The table lists some 78,000 clones, 92% of them singletons. The sample in question was CD4+ or CD8+ T cells sorted from blood, obtained in a trial of the OX40 agonist ivuxolimab. These receptors all stem from an adult with an advanced solid tumor such as melanoma, head and neck, liver or kidney cancer.

This clone appeared a single time. This chain joins TRBV28 and TRBJ2-1, with TRBD2 matching 11 bases. The ends lost 2 bases at V and 7 bases at J; junction bases unmatched: 4. This CDR3 region has 15 residues. The germline gives CDR1 MDHEN, CDR2 SYDVKM. The chain's CDR3 is CASSLIAGGGNEQFF. CDR3 coding DNA: TGTGCCAGCAGTTTAATAGCGGGAGGGGGAAATGAGCAGTTCTTC.

This clone was seen once. The genes are TRBV5-4 and TRBJ1-1, with TRBD1 as a possible D gene (5 bases). Germline CDR1 reads SGHNT; CDR2 reads YYREEE (reference sequence). This CDR3 contains 15 residues. V lost 4 bases and J 1 base, leaving 14 bases between the germline ends. The CDR3: CASSRWAGRNTEAFF. For the CDR3, the DNA is TGTGCCAGCAGCCGATGGGCAGGGCGGAACACTGAAGCTTTCTTT.